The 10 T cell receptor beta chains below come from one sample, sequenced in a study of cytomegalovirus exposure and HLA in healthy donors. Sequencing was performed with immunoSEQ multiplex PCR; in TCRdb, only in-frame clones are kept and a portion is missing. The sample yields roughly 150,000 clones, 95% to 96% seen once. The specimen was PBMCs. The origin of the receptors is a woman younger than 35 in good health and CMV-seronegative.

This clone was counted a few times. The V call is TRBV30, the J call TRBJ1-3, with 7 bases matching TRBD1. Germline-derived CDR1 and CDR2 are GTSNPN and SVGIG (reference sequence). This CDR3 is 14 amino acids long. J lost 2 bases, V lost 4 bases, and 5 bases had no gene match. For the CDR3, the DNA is TGTGCCTGGAAGATGACAGGGACTGGAAACACCATATATTTT. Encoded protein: CAWKMTGTGNTIYF. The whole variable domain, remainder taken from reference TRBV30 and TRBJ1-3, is SQTIHQWPATLVQPVGSPLSLECTVEGTSNPNLYWYRQAAGRGLQLLFYSVGIGQISSEVPQNLSASRPQDRQFILSSKKLLLSDSGFYLCAWKMTGTGNTIYFGEGSWLTVV.

In DNA, the CDR3 is TGTGCCAGCAGCTTGTTTACTGGACAGGGAACCGGCAATCAGCCCCAGCATTTT. This sequence encodes CASSLFTGQGTGNQPQHF. The chain has TRBV5-6 and TRBJ1-5; TRBD1 agrees at 8 bases. V lost 1 base and J lost 2; bases outside the gene matches: 11. There are 18 residues in the CDR3. Germline CDR1 is SGHDT and CDR2 is YYEEEE.

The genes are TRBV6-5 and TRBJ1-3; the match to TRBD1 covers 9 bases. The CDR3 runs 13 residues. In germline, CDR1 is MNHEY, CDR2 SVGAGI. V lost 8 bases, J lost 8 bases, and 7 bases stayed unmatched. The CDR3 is CASRTGGGDTIYF. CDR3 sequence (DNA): TGTGCCAGCCGTACAGGGGGCGGGGACACCATATATTTT.

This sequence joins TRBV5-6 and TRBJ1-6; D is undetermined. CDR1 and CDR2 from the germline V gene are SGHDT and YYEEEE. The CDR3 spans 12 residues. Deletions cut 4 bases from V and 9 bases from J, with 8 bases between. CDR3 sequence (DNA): TGTGCCAGCAGCACTGTGAGTTCACCCCTCCACTTT. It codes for CASSTVSSPLHF. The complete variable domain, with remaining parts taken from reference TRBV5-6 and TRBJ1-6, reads DAGVTQSPTHLIKTRGQQVTLRCSPKSGHDTVSWYQQALGQGPQFIFQYYEEEERQRGNFPDRFSGHQFPNYSSELNVNALLLGDSALYLCASSTVSSPLHFGNGTRLTVT.

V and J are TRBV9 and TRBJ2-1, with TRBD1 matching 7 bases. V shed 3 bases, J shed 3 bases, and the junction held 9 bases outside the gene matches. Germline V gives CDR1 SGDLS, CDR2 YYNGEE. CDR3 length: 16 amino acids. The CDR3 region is CASSAEGGADYNEQFF. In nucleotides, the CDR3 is TGTGCCAGCAGCGCAGAAGGGGGCGCGGACTACAATGAGCAGTTCTTC.

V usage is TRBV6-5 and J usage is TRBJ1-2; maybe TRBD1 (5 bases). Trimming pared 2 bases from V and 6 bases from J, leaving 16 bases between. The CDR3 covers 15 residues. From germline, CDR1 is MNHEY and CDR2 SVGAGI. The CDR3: CASSYLLGHVNGYTF. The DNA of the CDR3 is TGTGCCAGCAGTTACCTTTTAGGACACGTGAATGGCTACACCTTC.

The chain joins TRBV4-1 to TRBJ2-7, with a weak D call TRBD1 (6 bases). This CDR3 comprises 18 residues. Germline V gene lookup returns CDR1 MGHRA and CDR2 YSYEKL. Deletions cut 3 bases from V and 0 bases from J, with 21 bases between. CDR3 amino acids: CASSHDPDSPLSSYEQYF. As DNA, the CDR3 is TGCGCCAGCAGCCACGACCCGGACAGCCCGCTGAGCTCCTACGAGCAGTACTTC.

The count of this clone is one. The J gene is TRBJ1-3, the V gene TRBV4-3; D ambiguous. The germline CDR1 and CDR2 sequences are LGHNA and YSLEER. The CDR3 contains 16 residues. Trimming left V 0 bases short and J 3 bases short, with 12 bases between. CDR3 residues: CASSQESGGYGNTIYF. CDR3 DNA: TGCGCCAGCAGCCAAGAATCTGGCGGCTATGGAAACACCATATATTTT.

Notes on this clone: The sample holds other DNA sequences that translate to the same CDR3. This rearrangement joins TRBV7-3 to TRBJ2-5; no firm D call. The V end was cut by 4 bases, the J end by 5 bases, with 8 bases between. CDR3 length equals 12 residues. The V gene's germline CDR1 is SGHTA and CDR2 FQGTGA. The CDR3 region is CASSYPGETQYF. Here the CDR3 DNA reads TGTGCCAGCAGCTACCCCGGGGAGACCCAGTACTTC.

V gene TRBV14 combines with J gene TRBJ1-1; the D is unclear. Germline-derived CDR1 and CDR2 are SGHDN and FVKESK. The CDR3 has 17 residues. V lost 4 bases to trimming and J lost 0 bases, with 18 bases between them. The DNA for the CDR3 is TGTGCCAGCAGCCTCCACACGAGCGGAACCATGAACACTGAAGCTTTCTTT. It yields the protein CASSLHTSGTMNTEAFF. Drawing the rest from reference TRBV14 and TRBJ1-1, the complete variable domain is EAGVTQFPSHSVIEKGQTVTLRCDPISGHDNLYWYRRVMGKEIKFLLHFVKESKQDESGMPNNRFLAERTGGTYSTLKVQPAELEDSGVYFCASSLHTSGTMNTEAFFGQGTRLTVV.